This T cell receptor beta chain was sequenced in a study of blood T cells in healthy people across ages (dated by TCRdb to the mid-2010s). With regard to the full study: In model experiments, template switching captured roughly one uniquely barcoded TCR beta cDNA molecule for every two T cells. Age-related changes in TCR beta repertoire diversity were measured in the study by deep sequencing normalized with unique cDNA molecular identifiers. The donors were split into four age groups: young (average about 15 years), middle-aged (around 37), aged (roughly 60) and long-lived (under 90). To avoid experimental bias, donors of different ages were spread randomly across the sequencing lanes. Two additional independent replicas of 1 million unique cDNA reads from the same blood draw were analyzed for two donors (one aged 18 to 30 and one aged 80 or older). Findings and caveats that apply to the study as a whole: Because profiling used bulk unsorted PBMCs, naive and antigen-experienced compartments could not be compared conclusively. Estimates of total diversity from one million sequenced T cells were regarded as lower bounds and underestimates. The percentage of naive T cells measured by flow cytometry correlated strongly with observed TCR beta diversity. Because the CMV infection status of the donors was unknown, age-related changes in expanded clonotypes may potentially have been confounded. Observed TCR beta diversity per million T cells fell roughly linearly with age, and a significant reduction was already apparent by age roughly 40. Compared with the aged group, more naive CD4+ T cells, fewer expanded clones and increased TCR diversity were shown by the long-lived group, suggesting age selection.

Systemically healthy Caucasian individuals from Russia, 35 to 50 in total and aged about 6 to 100 years, were included as donors. About 9.6 milliliters of peripheral blood were collected from each donor into EDTA-treated Vacutainer tubes. Ficoll-Paque density-gradient centrifugation was used to isolate PBMCs, with at least 6 million obtained per sample. Total RNA, at least 5 micrograms per sample, was extracted from PBMCs with Trizol reagent. For every donor, flow cytometry on a PBMC aliquot measured the percentage of naive CD45RAhigh/CD27high T cells. This clonotype was observed many times. It has no known antigen specificity. Per-nucleotide qualities are absent, and no much larger clonotype sits a single base away. Library preparation was by 5' RACE. Sequencing took place on an Illumina HiSeq 2500. The second PCR ran for about 6 to 11 cycles and used a J-beta primer mix along with a sample-barcoded 5' primer. A unique molecular identifier was introduced onto each TCR beta cDNA molecule by a template-switch 5' adaptor carrying 12 random nucleotides. At least 2.5 million CDR3-containing paired-end reads were obtained from each sample. First-strand cDNA synthesis was performed from all RNA using the Mint cDNA synthesis kit, with priming by a TRBC-specific oligonucleotide. After uracil-DNA glycosylase treatment, a first 18-cycle PCR used universal primers M1SS and BC2_uni_R on all cDNA. The study's own analysis went as follows. Normalization of each sample was performed by random selection of 1 million high-quality reads, each carrying a distinct molecular identifier. Reads with shared molecular identifiers were discarded instead of being binned into consensus sequences. CDR3 identification, clonotype clustering and error correction used MiTCR with a Q25 quality threshold and the strictest error-elimination algorithm. A nonparametric unseen species model with Euler transformation was used to estimate lower-bound total TCR beta diversity. TCRdb took the public reads, trimmed them with fastp at Q25, ran MiXCR for clone calling and kept in-frame beta chains. Each record represents a unique CDR3 protein, reported with the most common genes and DNA among its rows. The V and J calls reflect TCRdb's pipeline rather than the authors' work. For this sample there are around 900,000 distinct CDR3 sequences; more than 25% appear just once. The ten largest clones capture around 15% of the sample.

Specimen: blood. This TCR derives from a woman of 80 years or more in good health.

The CDR3 here reads CATSDPGTGGRETQYF. In nucleotide form, the sequence is TGTGCCACCAGTGACCCCGGGACAGGGGGCAGGGAGACCCAGTACTTC. The chain uses TRBV24-1 and TRBJ2-5, and 12 bases in between align with TRBD1. From the cysteine through the phenylalanine, the CDR3 covers 16 amino acids. The retained sequence is limited to the CDR3, 48 bases, with the frame set at the first base. At the junction V is shortened by 4 bases and J by 5 bases; bases outside the gene matches: 7. For CDR1 and CDR2, the germline V gene lists KGHDR and SFDVKD.